This entry lists 21 T cell receptor beta chains sequenced from one sample in a study of blood T cell repertoires in COVID-19. Method: immunoSEQ multiplex PCR; TCRdb's copy keeps in-frame clones and lacks some. The data hold 200,000 or so clones, with 65% to 85% observed a single time. Sequencing input: PBMCs or T cells enriched from blood (not recorded which). The receptor source for this set is a man aged 40-49 years who had recovered from COVID-19.

The rearrangement joins TRBV5-1 to TRBJ1-1; D perhaps matches TRBD1 (5 bases). From germline, CDR1 is SGHRS and CDR2 YFSETQ. V shed 0 bases and J shed 5 bases, with 23 bases lying between them. The CDR3 spans 18 residues. CDR3 nucleotide sequence: TGCGCCAGCAGCTTGGCCCGATCCCTGACAGTTGGTGGAACTGAAGCTTTCTTT. As protein: CASSLARSLTVGGTEAFF. Full variable domain (missing parts from reference TRBV5-1 and TRBJ1-1): KAGVTQTPRYLIKTRGQQVTLSCSPISGHRSVSWYQQTPGQGLQFLFEYFSETQRNKGNFPGRFSGRQFSNSRSEMNVSTLELGDSALYLCASSLARSLTVGGTEAFFGQGTRLTVV.

The chain is built from TRBV9 and TRBJ2-3; 7 bases are shared with TRBD2. From germline, CDR1 is SGDLS and CDR2 YYNGEE. Trimming removed 6 bases from V and 2 bases from J; junction bases left unmatched: 6. The CDR3 has 14 residues. The DNA of the CDR3 is TGTGCCAGCAATCGGCGGGAGTACACAGATACGCAGTATTTT. Protein: CASNRREYTDTQYF.

V is TRBV5-6 and J is TRBJ2-7; D remains unclear. Germline V gene lookup returns CDR1 SGHDT and CDR2 YYEEEE. The V end was cut by 0 bases, the J end by 6 bases, with 10 bases between. The CDR3 sequence is 13 residues long. The CDR3 DNA sequence: TGTGCCAGCAGCTTGGGGTCGGTTGGCGAGCAGTACTTC. Encoded protein: CASSLGSVGEQYF.

This chain connects TRBV5-5 to TRBJ2-2; D not resolved. The ends were cut back, 5 bases at V and 7 bases at J, with 12 bases in the middle. The CDR3 loop spans 13 amino acids. Per the germline V gene, CDR1 is SGHKS and CDR2 is YYEKEE (reference sequence). The CDR3 DNA reads as TGTGCCAGCAGTCTACGTCCGGGCGGGGAGCTGTTTTTT. Translated: CASSLRPGGELFF. The full variable domain, in which reference TRBV5-5 and TRBJ2-2 provide the parts outside the CDR3, is DAGVTQSPTHLIKTRGQQVTLRCSPISGHKSVSWYQQVLGQGPQFIFQYYEKEERGRGNFPDRFSARQFPNYSSELNVNALLLGDSALYLCASSLRPGGELFFGEGSRLTVL.

The gene calls are TRBV5-1 and TRBJ2-5; 7 bases agree with TRBD1. The ends lost 2 bases at V and 3 bases at J; junction bases unmatched: 4. CDR3 length: 14 residues. Germline V gene sequence: CDR1 SGHRS, CDR2 YFSETQ. The CDR3 sequence: CASSLDRVKETQYF. As DNA, the CDR3 is TGCGCCAGCAGCTTAGACAGGGTGAAAGAGACCCAGTACTTC.

This clone was seen once. This CDR3 is CASSAGRGPYEQYF. As DNA, the CDR3 is TGTGCCAGCAGCGCCGGGCGGGGTCCCTACGAGCAGTACTTC. This chain joins TRBV5-6 and TRBJ2-7; D possibly corresponds to TRBD2 (6 bases). V gave up 4 bases and J gave up 2 bases, with 13 bases separating them. The CDR3 loop spans 14 amino acids. Germline V gene sequence: CDR1 SGHDT, CDR2 YYEEEE.

CDR3 in DNA: TGTGCCAGTAGTATAACTAGCGTAAATCAAGAGACCCAGTACTTC. Protein sequence: CASSITSVNQETQYF. The chain links TRBV19 to TRBJ2-5, with 7 bases matching TRBD2. The V segment lost 2 bases and the J segment 2 bases; nucleotides outside the gene matches: 5. Germline assignment: CDR1 LNHDA and CDR2 SQIVND (reference sequence). The CDR3 spans 15 residues. Together with reference TRBV19 and TRBJ2-5, the CDR3 gives the full variable domain: DGGITQSPKYLFRKEGQNVTLSCEQNLNHDAMYWYRQDPGQGLRLIYYSQIVNDFQKGDIAEGYSVSREKKESFPLTVTSAQKNPTAFYLCASSITSVNQETQYFGPGTRLLVL.

The genes are TRBV7-2 and TRBJ2-2; TRBD1 matches at 8 bases. The CDR3 has 15 amino acids. Germline assignment: CDR1 SGHTA and CDR2 FQGNSA. V gave up 5 bases and J gave up 0 bases; unmatched junction bases: 2. CDR3 DNA: TGTGCCAGCAGCAGGACAGGGCCGAACACCGGGGAGCTGTTTTTT. Its protein product is CASSRTGPNTGELFF. The entire variable domain, with the rest obtained from reference TRBV7-2 and TRBJ2-2, is as follows: GAGVSQSPSNKVTEKGKDVELRCDPISGHTALYWYRQSLGQGLEFLIYFQGNSAPDKSGLPSDRFSAERTGGSVSTLTIQRTQQEDSAVYLCASSRTGPNTGELFFGEGSRLTVL.

V and J are TRBV27 and TRBJ2-7, with D possibly being TRBD1 (6 bases). Germline loops: CDR1 MNHEY, CDR2 SMNVEV (reference sequence). CDR3 length: 16 residues. Deletions cut 5 bases from V and 1 base from J, with 18 bases between. DNA for the CDR3: TGTGCCAGCAGTCCTGAGCAATTCAGGGGATCCTACGAGCAGTACTTC. Protein: CASSPEQFRGSYEQYF.

This chain joins TRBV6-2 or TRBV6-3 and TRBJ1-6; 7 bases line up with TRBD1. The CDR3 has 15 amino acids. Germline CDR1 and CDR2: MNHEY and SVGEGT. V gave up 4 bases and J gave up 8 bases; unmatched junction bases: 8. This CDR3 is CASSSDRARDSPLHF. In nucleotides, the CDR3 is TGTGCCAGCAGTTCCGACAGGGCCCGGGATTCACCCCTCCACTTT.

This chain uses TRBV4-1 with TRBJ1-4, with TRBD1 as a possible D gene (6 bases). The CDR3 is 16 amino acids. The V gene's germline CDR1 is MGHRA and CDR2 YSYEKL. V was pared by 1 base and J by 8 bases, with 17 bases between. The CDR3 loop reads CASSQGSGGAWEKLFF. CDR3 nucleotide sequence: TGCGCCAGCAGCCAAGGGAGCGGGGGCGCTTGGGAAAAACTGTTTTTT.

This clone has a single count. This sequence joins TRBV2 and TRBJ1-2; a weak D match, TRBD1 (6 bases). The V end was cut by 5 bases, the J end by 4 bases, with 11 bases between. The V gene's germline CDR1 is SNHLY and CDR2 FYNNEI. The CDR3 runs to 13 residues. CDR3 bases: TGTGCCAGCAGTACAGGGATCGGCTATGGCTACACCTTC. Protein sequence: CASSTGIGYGYTF. Filled out from reference TRBV2 and TRBJ1-2, the complete variable domain reads EPEVTQTPSHQVTQMGQEVILRCVPISNHLYFYWYRQILGQKVEFLVSFYNNEISEKSEIFDDQFSVERPDGSNFTLKIRSTKLEDSAMYFCASSTGIGYGYTFGSGTRLTVV.

The chain is built from TRBV29-1 and TRBJ1-2, with a possible D match to TRBD1 (6 bases). CDR3 length: 13 residues. Looked up from germline, CDR1 is SQVTM and CDR2 is ANQGSEA. V shed 0 bases and J shed 8 bases, with 13 bases lying between them. This CDR3 reads CSVEDRGGIGYTF. The CDR3 coding sequence is TGCAGCGTTGAAGATCGCGGGGGCATCGGCTACACCTTC.

V gene TRBV13 combines with J gene TRBJ1-4, with D tentatively TRBD1 (5 bases). Germline V gives CDR1 PRHDT, CDR2 FYEKMQ (reference sequence). The CDR3 has 13 amino acids. V was cut by 0 bases and J by 6 bases, with 5 bases left in between. The CDR3 DNA follows: TGTGCCAGCAGCTTAGGGACAGATGAAAAACTGTTTTTT. Residues: CASSLGTDEKLFF.

V and J are TRBV9 and TRBJ2-7; a possible D gene is TRBD1 (6 bases). The CDR3 contains 14 residues. V was shortened by 3 bases and J by 0 bases, with 10 bases between the two germline ends. Germline V gene lookup returns CDR1 SGDLS and CDR2 YYNGEE. The CDR3 region is CASSENRDSYEQYF. The CDR3 coding sequence is TGTGCCAGCAGCGAAAACAGGGACTCCTACGAGCAGTACTTC. Filled out from reference TRBV9 and TRBJ2-7, the complete variable domain reads DSGVTQTPKHLITATGQRVTLRCSPRSGDLSVYWYQQSLDQGLQFLIQYYNGEERAKGNILERFSAQQFPDLHSELNLSSLELGDSALYFCASSENRDSYEQYFGPGTRLTVT.

The chain carries TRBV5-4 and TRBJ2-2; possibly TRBD2 for D (5 bases). The germline V gene encodes CDR1 SGHNT and CDR2 YYREEE (reference sequence). Trimming took off 0 bases at V and 5 bases at J, with 11 bases between the two ends. The CDR3 has 15 amino acids. The CDR3 DNA reads TGTGCCAGCAGCTTGGGCGGGTTTCGGACCGGGGAGCTGTTTTTT. Protein: CASSLGGFRTGELFF. Full variable domain (missing parts from reference TRBV5-4 and TRBJ2-2): ETGVTQSPTHLIKTRGQQVTLRCSSQSGHNTVSWYQQALGQGPQFIFQYYREEENGRGNFPPRFSGLQFPNYSSELNVNALELDDSALYLCASSLGGFRTGELFFGEGSRLTVL.

The chain uses TRBV14 and TRBJ1-6, with a weak D call TRBD1 (5 bases). The CDR3 is 17 amino acids. Germline V gene lookup returns CDR1 SGHDN and CDR2 FVKESK. Trimming shortened V by 3 bases and J by 12 bases, and 24 bases separated the two germline ends. The CDR3 region is CASSQSLTLTNRQPLHF. The CDR3 nucleotides are TGTGCCAGCAGCCAGTCCCTAACCCTCACGAACAGGCAACCCCTCCACTTT.

This chain uses TRBV19 with TRBJ1-1; D call uncertain. Germline CDR1 reads LNHDA; CDR2 reads SQIVND (reference sequence). The CDR3 is made up of 13 amino acids. The V end lost 4 bases, the J end lost 4 bases, and 10 bases lay between the germline ends. The CDR3 DNA follows: TGTGCCAGTAGTACAGGATTGGGCACTGAAGCTTTCTTT. Protein sequence: CASSTGLGTEAFF. Filled out from reference TRBV19 and TRBJ1-1, the complete variable domain reads DGGITQSPKYLFRKEGQNVTLSCEQNLNHDAMYWYRQDPGQGLRLIYYSQIVNDFQKGDIAEGYSVSREKKESFPLTVTSAQKNPTAFYLCASSTGLGTEAFFGQGTRLTVV.

This clone was counted only a few times. CDR3 sequence: CASSEGTGSYEQYF. Here the CDR3 DNA reads TGTGCCAGCAGTGAAGGGACAGGAAGCTACGAGCAGTACTTC. This chain connects TRBV2 to TRBJ2-7; 7 bases match TRBD1. The CDR3 extends over 14 amino acids. Germline CDR1 and CDR2: SNHLY and FYNNEI. With 1 base clipped from V and 3 bases from J, the junction kept 3 bases outside the gene matches.

The chain combines TRBV5-5 with TRBJ2-7, with TRBD1 identical over 8 bases. Germline V gives CDR1 SGHKS, CDR2 YYEKEE (reference sequence). V was pared by 4 bases and J by 3 bases, with 6 bases of the junction left unmatched. CDR3 length equals 14 residues. This CDR3 reads CASSPEDRDYEQYF. The CDR3 DNA is TGTGCCAGCAGCCCTGAGGACAGGGACTACGAGCAGTACTTC. Full variable domain (missing parts from reference TRBV5-5 and TRBJ2-7): DAGVTQSPTHLIKTRGQQVTLRCSPISGHKSVSWYQQVLGQGPQFIFQYYEKEERGRGNFPDRFSARQFPNYSSELNVNALLLGDSALYLCASSPEDRDYEQYFGPGTRLTVT.

The chain joins TRBV3-1 (or the pseudogene TRBV3-2) to TRBJ1-1, with D unclear. The CDR3 is 15 residues long. Between the trimmed V and J ends, which lost 0 bases and 11 bases, there was a span of 19 bases. Germline V lookup: CDR1 LGHDT, CDR2 YNNKEL (reference sequence). The CDR3, as DNA: TGTGCCAGCAGCCAAGATCGTAGTAGAGGGTCGGAGGCTTTCTTT. Translating it yields CASSQDRSRGSEAFF.